The 30 T cell receptor beta chains below come from one sample, sequenced in a study of PD-1 blockade in classical Hodgkin lymphoma. TCRdb's table, derived via immunoSEQ multiplex PCR, lists solely in-frame clones and lacks some. The profile shows roughly 41,000 clones, around 69% of them singletons. Indicated time point: cycle 4 day 1 (C4D1), after six to seven weeks of nivolumab. Autologous stem cell transplantation was followed by relapse in every patient, and brentuximab vedotin exposure varied. The sample was peripheral blood mononuclear cells (PBMCs), taken before the fourth cycle of nivolumab. Every receptor here comes from a human donor with classical Hodgkin lymphoma.

This clone was picked up one time. V and J are TRBV11-2 and TRBJ2-1; 15 bases align to TRBD2. The CDR3 is 18 amino acids. V lost 5 bases and J lost 7; bases outside the gene matches: 12. Germline values: CDR1 SGHAT, CDR2 FQNNGV. The CDR3 DNA follows: TGTGCCAGCAGCCCCTTAGGGGGACTAGCGGGGGGCCAGAATGAGCAGTTCTTC. Its translation: CASSPLGGLAGGQNEQFF.

J is TRBJ2-7 and V is TRBV11-2, with 8 bases identical to TRBD2. Per germline, CDR1 SGHAT and CDR2 FQNNGV. This CDR3 contains 15 residues. V was pared by 3 bases and J by 4 bases, with 8 bases of the junction left unmatched. The CDR3 region is CASSFSGDPHYEQYF. DNA for the CDR3: TGTGCCAGCAGCTTTAGCGGGGACCCTCATTACGAGCAGTACTTC.

The J gene is TRBJ2-5, the V gene TRBV7-6; the match to TRBD2 covers 8 bases. CDR1 and CDR2 from the germline V gene are SGHVS and FNYEAQ. The ends lost 0 bases at V and 7 bases at J; junction bases unmatched: 13. The CDR3 has 17 residues. For the CDR3, the DNA is TGTGCCAGCAGCTTAGCACGGGGAAGCGGGGGAGATGGGACCCAGTACTTC. Protein: CASSLARGSGGDGTQYF.

The chain is built from TRBV6-1 and TRBJ2-6; D remains ambiguous. Trimming stripped 0 bases from V and 1 base from J, with 4 bases between. The CDR3 sequence is 15 residues long. Germline V gene data show CDR1 as MNHNS and CDR2 as SASEGT. The CDR3 loop is CASSEAGSGANVLTF. CDR3 in DNA: TGTGCCAGCAGTGAAGCAGGGTCTGGGGCCAACGTCCTGACTTTC.

The chain has TRBV2 and TRBJ2-5; D ambiguous. The CDR3 runs to 11 residues. The V gene's germline CDR1 is SNHLY and CDR2 FYNNEI. V lost 7 bases and J lost 3, with 6 bases in between. The CDR3 region is CASNREETQYF. DNA for the CDR3: TGTGCCAGCAACAGAGAAGAGACCCAGTACTTC.

The rearrangement links TRBV30 to TRBJ2-7; TRBD2 aligns across 9 bases. Germline V CDR1 and CDR2: GTSNPN, SVGIG (reference sequence). This CDR3 contains 14 residues. Germline trimming cut 3 bases from V and 5 bases from J; bases unmatched to any gene: 8. Here the CDR3 reads CAWRWRGGGDEQYF. CDR3 nucleotides: TGTGCCTGGAGGTGGCGGGGGGGCGGCGACGAGCAGTACTTC.

The V and J genes are TRBV15 and TRBJ1-2; D is unresolved. Between the trimmed V and J ends, which lost 0 bases and 3 bases, there was a span of 8 bases. The germline V gene has CDR1 LNHNV and CDR2 YYDKDF (reference sequence). The length of the CDR3 is 14 residues. The CDR3 region has the DNA TGTGCCACCAGCAGAGAGGCAGAACACTATGGCTACACCTTC. This sequence encodes CATSREAEHYGYTF.

V is TRBV7-3 and J is TRBJ1-3; 9 bases map to TRBD1. The ends lost 4 bases at V and 0 bases at J; junction bases unmatched: 4. The germline V gene encodes CDR1 SGHTA and CDR2 FQGTGA. The CDR3 runs 16 residues. The CDR3 sequence: CASSSTGGSSGNTIYF. The CDR3 DNA is TGTGCCAGCAGCTCGACAGGGGGTAGCTCTGGAAACACCATATATTTT.

Details on this clone: The sample carries other DNA sequences with the same CDR3. The gene calls are TRBV18 and TRBJ1-2; D not certain. The germline CDR1 and CDR2 sequences are KGHSH and LQKENI. This CDR3 is built from 11 residues. V shed 2 bases and J shed 6 bases, with 4 bases lying between them. The CDR3 DNA reads TGTGCCAGCTCACCAGGGAATGGCTACACCTTC. Translation: CASSPGNGYTF.

This clone is categorized as medium-sized. J is TRBJ2-7 and V is TRBV19; 8 nucleotides agree with TRBD1. The CDR3 is 12 residues long. V lost 7 bases and J lost 6; bases outside the gene matches: 5. Germline V lookup: CDR1 LNHDA, CDR2 SQIVND (reference sequence). CDR3 residues: CASNTGGGEQYF. The CDR3 DNA follows: TGTGCCAGTAACACAGGGGGAGGCGAGCAGTACTTC. The entire variable domain, with the rest obtained from reference TRBV19 and TRBJ2-7, is as follows: DGGITQSPKYLFRKEGQNVTLSCEQNLNHDAMYWYRQDPGQGLRLIYYSQIVNDFQKGDIAEGYSVSREKKESFPLTVTSAQKNPTAFYLCASNTGGGEQYFGPGTRLTVT.

V and J are TRBV7-8 and TRBJ1-5; D unresolved. The CDR3 covers 14 residues. V gave up 1 base and J gave up 1 base, with 5 bases separating them. Germline V CDR1 and CDR2: SGHVS, FQNEAQ. The CDR3 spells CASSLGHSNQPQHF. CDR3 sequence (DNA): TGTGCCAGCAGCTTAGGACACAGCAATCAGCCCCAGCATTTT. Full variable domain (rest looked up from reference TRBV7-8 and TRBJ1-5): GAGVSQSPRYKVAKRGQDVALRCDPISGHVSLFWYQQALGQGPEFLTYFQNEAQLDKSGLPSDRFFAERPEGSVSTLKIQRTQQEDSAVYLCASSLGHSNQPQHFGDGTRLSIL.

V is TRBV12-2 and J is TRBJ2-3. TRBV12-2 constitutes a pseudogene. This CDR3 region has 14 residues. CDR3: CASRLIGPRATQYF. The CDR3 DNA reads as TGTGCAAGTCGCTTAATAGGCCCCCGAGCTACGCAGTATTTT.

The V call is TRBV6-1, the J call TRBJ1-4; TRBD1 is a possible D gene (5 bases). With 6 bases removed from V and 6 bases from J, the gap between germline ends came to 14 bases. Germline CDR1 and CDR2: MNHNS and SASEGT. The CDR3 extends over 14 amino acids. CDR3 sequence: CASRAGPLDEKLFF. The CDR3 DNA is TGTGCCAGCAGGGCGGGGCCACTAGATGAAAAACTGTTTTTT.

This chain links TRBV19 with TRBJ1-6; possible D gene TRBD1, 6 bases. V was pared by 6 bases and J by 7 bases, with 13 bases between. The germline gives CDR1 LNHDA, CDR2 SQIVND (reference sequence). The CDR3 loop spans 14 amino acids. CDR3 amino acids: CASRLPTGNSPLHF. The CDR3 bases are TGTGCCAGTAGGCTTCCCACAGGGAATTCACCCCTCCACTTT.

V usage is TRBV7-8 and J usage is TRBJ2-1; 7 bases are shared with TRBD1. V dropped 5 bases and J dropped 0; count of bases not matched to a gene: 4. This CDR3 is built from 15 residues. Germline-derived CDR1 and CDR2 are SGHVS and FQNEAQ. The CDR3 here is CASSGTGDSYNEQFF. CDR3 sequence (DNA): TGTGCCAGCAGCGGAACAGGGGACTCCTACAATGAGCAGTTCTTC.

The V call is TRBV28, the J call TRBJ2-3, with TRBD1 matching 8 bases. The V gene's germline CDR1 is MDHEN and CDR2 SYDVKM. The CDR3 runs to 13 residues. V dropped 4 bases and J dropped 9; count of bases not matched to a gene: 6. CDR3 sequence: CASSSTGGITQYF. In nucleotides, the CDR3 is TGTGCCAGCAGTTCCACAGGGGGGATAACGCAGTATTTT.

This clone was seen only a few times. The genes are TRBV19 and TRBJ1-1; no clear D. V was cut by 5 bases and J by 1 base, with 5 bases left in between. In germline, CDR1 is LNHDA, CDR2 SQIVND (reference sequence). The CDR3 length is 12 residues. This chain's CDR3 is CASSAGNTEAFF. CDR3 bases: TGTGCCAGTAGTGCAGGGAACACTGAAGCTTTCTTT. The full variable domain, its missing parts supplied by reference TRBV19 and TRBJ1-1, is DGGITQSPKYLFRKEGQNVTLSCEQNLNHDAMYWYRQDPGQGLRLIYYSQIVNDFQKGDIAEGYSVSREKKESFPLTVTSAQKNPTAFYLCASSAGNTEAFFGQGTRLTVV.

The rearrangement joins TRBV12-5 to TRBJ2-3, with TRBD2 identical over 9 bases. With V trimmed by 4 bases and J by 1 base, 6 bases remained unmatched. This CDR3 spans 16 amino acids. The germline V gene has CDR1 LGHNT and CDR2 FRNRAP. CDR3 bases: TGTGCTAGTGGTTCCATGTTAGCGGGGGGCACAGATACGCAGTATTTT. It codes for CASGSMLAGGTDTQYF.

V gene TRBV9 combines with J gene TRBJ1-4, with D unresolved. Trimming took off 6 bases at V and 6 bases at J, with 6 bases between the two ends. This CDR3 spans 11 amino acids. Germline V gene sequence: CDR1 SGDLS, CDR2 YYNGEE. The CDR3 bases are TGTGCCAGCATCACCCATGAAAAACTGTTTTTT. Encoded protein: CASITHEKLFF. The entire variable domain, with the rest obtained from reference TRBV9 and TRBJ1-4, is as follows: DSGVTQTPKHLITATGQRVTLRCSPRSGDLSVYWYQQSLDQGLQFLIQYYNGEERAKGNILERFSAQQFPDLHSELNLSSLELGDSALYFCASITHEKLFFGSGTQLSVL.

The DNA of the CDR3 is TGTGCCAGCAGGTCGATCCCGCAGGGGGGTTTTTTTTCCGGGGAGCTGTTTTTT. Protein: CASRSIPQGGFFSGELFF. The chain carries TRBV2 and TRBJ2-2; a possible D gene is TRBD1 (7 bases). The length of the CDR3 is 18 residues. Trimming took off 6 bases at V and 6 bases at J, with 26 bases between the two ends. The germline gives CDR1 SNHLY, CDR2 FYNNEI.

The genes are TRBV7-3 and TRBJ2-1; D perhaps matches TRBD2 (6 bases). Per the germline V gene, CDR1 is SGHTA and CDR2 is FQGTGA. The CDR3 consists of 15 residues. The V end lost 5 bases, the J end lost 5 bases, and 16 bases lay between the germline ends. This CDR3 reads CASSPTYGRNNEQFF. The CDR3 DNA reads as TGTGCCAGCAGCCCAACTTACGGGAGAAACAATGAGCAGTTCTTC.

This clone was detected a few times. The chain couples TRBV5-6 to TRBJ1-2; 7 bases align to TRBD1. The germline gives CDR1 SGHDT, CDR2 YYEEEE. This CDR3 comprises 16 residues. V trimming: 3 bases; J trimming: 2 bases; junction bases outside the gene matches: 10. The CDR3 loop reads CASSYLPGQLNYGYTF. In DNA form, the CDR3 reads TGTGCCAGCAGCTACCTTCCGGGACAGCTAAACTATGGCTACACCTTC.

This clone is judged medium-sized. CDR3 DNA: TGTGCCAGCAGTGAAAGGGTTTACACTGAAGCTTTCTTT. Translation: CASSERVYTEAFF. This rearrangement joins TRBV6-1 to TRBJ1-1; D is undetermined. Trimming shortened V by 2 bases and J by 3 bases, and 7 bases separated the two germline ends. The V gene's germline CDR1 is MNHNS and CDR2 SASEGT. The length of the CDR3 is 13 residues.

J is TRBJ1-5 and V is TRBV27; D is uncertain. The CDR3 covers 13 residues. V gave up 9 bases and J gave up 1 base, with 10 bases separating them. Germline V CDR1 and CDR2: MNHEY, SMNVEV (reference sequence). CDR3 amino acids: CARDMDSNQPQHF. The CDR3, as DNA: TGTGCCAGAGATATGGACAGCAATCAGCCCCAGCATTTT.

This clone was seen more than once but under ten times. V usage is TRBV27 and J usage is TRBJ1-1; D is possibly TRBD1 (6 bases). The CDR3 loop spans 13 amino acids. V dropped 1 base and J dropped 5 bases, with 8 bases sitting between them. Germline CDR1 reads MNHEY; CDR2 reads SMNVEV (reference sequence). This CDR3 is CASSLLDRTEAFF. In DNA, the CDR3 is TGTGCCAGCAGTTTATTGGACAGAACTGAAGCTTTCTTT.

The rearrangement links TRBV7-9 to TRBJ1-1; 7 bases are a match to TRBD1. Germline CDR1 is SEHNR and CDR2 is FQNEAQ (reference sequence). CDR3 size: 14 residues. The V and J ends lost 5 bases and 7 bases, in that order; junction bases with no gene match: 10. In DNA, the CDR3 is TGTGCCAGCAGCCTCCTTGACAGGGCGGTTGAAGCTTTCTTT. Encoded protein: CASSLLDRAVEAFF.

This sequence joins TRBV5-6 and TRBJ1-5; D is possibly TRBD1 (6 bases). Trimming took 0 bases from V and 5 from J, leaving 12 bases between them. The V gene's germline CDR1 is SGHDT and CDR2 YYEEEE. This CDR3 contains 15 residues. The CDR3 sequence is CASSLVGGAHQPQHF. Written as DNA, the CDR3 is TGTGCCAGCAGCTTGGTGGGGGGGGCCCATCAGCCCCAGCATTTT.

This chain links TRBV7-9 with TRBJ1-1, with D perhaps TRBD1 (5 bases). Trimming took off 0 bases at V and 5 bases at J, with 13 bases between the two ends. This CDR3 is 15 amino acids long. Germline loops: CDR1 SEHNR, CDR2 FQNEAQ (reference sequence). The CDR3 protein is CASSLAGRRGTEAFF. CDR3 sequence (DNA): TGTGCCAGCAGCTTAGCGGGTCGGAGGGGAACTGAAGCTTTCTTT.

The table lists this clone with a few counts. This chain joins TRBV28 and TRBJ1-2; D is unresolved. This CDR3 has 12 amino acids. Looked up from germline, CDR1 is MDHEN and CDR2 is SYDVKM. Trimming took off 6 bases at V and 6 bases at J, with 11 bases between the two ends. CDR3 amino acids: CASSPYLDGYTF. The CDR3, as DNA: TGTGCCAGCAGCCCGTACTTGGATGGCTACACCTTC.

The chain carries TRBV4-3 and TRBJ2-1, with D tentatively TRBD1 (5 bases). CDR1 and CDR2 (germline): LGHNA, YSLEER. CDR3 length: 16 residues. Deletions cut 0 bases from V and 2 bases from J, with 11 bases between. The CDR3 bases are TGCGCCAGCAGCCAAGATCAGGGCGCCGCCTACAATGAGCAGTTCTTC. Amino acids: CASSQDQGAAYNEQFF.